The T cell receptor beta chain described here comes from a study of shared clonotypes between healthy human individuals (dated by TCRdb to between 2020 and 2021). Regarding the research as a whole: Two women and three men aged 18 to 49 years were included in the cohort. For each donor, three plates each were used for CD4 naive and CD4 memory, two plates were used for CD8 naive, and one plate was used for CD8 memory. To estimate repertoire size and how much clonotypes are shared between individuals, the study performed deep sequencing of blood TCR repertoires from a few healthy adults. To increase sequencing depth and limit assay-specific biases, TCR repertoire library preparation and sequencing were carried out by different laboratories using diverse techniques. Between about 0.9 and 8.9 billion PBMCs per donor were obtained by leukapheresis.

There are 17 amino acids in the CDR3, from cysteine to phenylalanine inclusive. Just CDR3 DNA is preserved here, 51 bases in frame from base 1. For the CD8 naive samples, CD45RO-negative cells were positively selected for CCR7, yielding a CD45RA+CCR7+ population from which TemRA cells were excluded. Healthy HIV-negative adults with no recently reported acute infections or vaccinations were included as donors. Only Caucasian adults living in Nashville, Tennessee, USA were represented among the donors. After blood collection by leukapheresis, PBMCs were isolated using Ficoll-Histopaque density gradient centrifugation and then cryopreserved in the vapor phase of liquid nitrogen. Analytical flow cytometry was used to check the purity and quantity of every magnetically sorted T cell population. From each sorted fraction, genomic DNA was isolated and quantified by UV absorbance on a Nanodrop 2000c. Points the paper makes about the study in general: Compared with non-shared clonotypes, the clonotypes found in all four sorted-subset donors had higher generation probabilities. Sampling was limited to blood, and TCR repertoires in tissue likely differ from TCR repertoires in blood. Naive subsets generally had larger estimated clonotype richness than memory subsets did. Because the study included a small number of donors, the genetic and exposure-history diversity represented was limited. Across a few donors, approximately 5% of naive CD4, approximately 3.6% of naive CD8, 2.3% of memory CD4, and under 0.45% of memory CD8 clonotypes were shared. Pairwise subsampling led to the expectation that sequencing depth would affect the degree of clonotype sharing among donors. Incomplete sequencing was indicated by rarefaction of sorted-subset datasets, despite the large sequencing depth.

TCR CDR3 regions were amplified from genomic DNA by multiplex PCR using the deep immunoSEQ assay. Extracted genomic DNA from each cell subset was distributed evenly across all wells of several immunoSEQ 96-well plates, and each plate was treated as a replicate. For sorted subsets, each replicate PCR was loaded with around 220 ng genomic DNA, equivalent to 30,000 to 35,000 T cell genomes. The purified libraries were quantified using a Qubit 3.0 fluorometer, sized with a Bioanalyzer 2100, and then quantified again using the KAPA Library Quantification kit. A separate single-read 150-cycle Illumina NextSeq 550 flow cell was used to sequence each immunoSEQ 96-well plate. In the paper's pipeline: The immunoSEQ output contained only junctional sequences without quality scores, so filtering could not match that applied to full-length reads. Sequences were annotated with PyIR, a Python wrapper for IgBLAST v1.9, using IMGT germline references to assign V/J genes and CDR3. Reads were filtered out if the reads had weak V/J assignments (E-value above 1e-6), no CDR3, stop codons, out-of-frame junctions, or ambiguous translated residues. V3J clonotypes were defined as sequences sharing an identical inferred V gene, J gene, and CDR3 amino acid sequence. Percentage overlap between repertoires was computed as shared unique clonotypes divided by the size of the smaller repertoire. Three approaches were used to assess repertoire richness: RTK rarefaction, the Chao1 estimator, and Recon v2.1 estimates of unobserved clonotypes. Generation probabilities were computed with OLGA for all TCRbeta clonotypes obtained by the gDNA method from a few donors. TCRdb holds this immuneACCESS table with in-frame rearrangements only. Some clones are missing; in checked studies, unresolved V genes explain under half, and the rest has no known cause. V, J and clone size are taken as reported in that table, and D and trimming were inferred from the DNA itself. The sample yields roughly 1,800,000 clones; less than 95% were counted once. Under 1.5% of the sample is in the top ten clones.

Comment on this clone: Its antigen remains unidentified. No much larger clone is present one base from it, and per-base qualities are unavailable.

The V gene is TRBV21-1 and the J gene is TRBJ1-5; whether TRBD1, the table's D call, matches the DNA was not checked. TRBV21-1 is deemed a pseudogene. This sequence originates from a man younger than 30 in good health. Sequencing input: naive CD8+ T cells sorted from blood. The cell subset or site label, read with the paper, signifies: CD45RA+CCR7+. The nucleotide sequence reads TGTGCCAGCAGCTCTCGGACAGGGGAGGAGGAAGGTCAGCCCCAGCATTTT. Its amino acids are CASSSRTGEEEGQPQHF.